This paragraph covers one T cell receptor (beta chain) sequence. This record belongs to a study of blood T cell repertoires in COVID-19. Study summary: Collection of acute and convalescent COVID-19 samples took place in the United States, Italy and Spain.

The CDR3 runs 13 residues. The V gene's germline CDR1 is MNHEY and CDR2 SVGAGI. Losses at the gene ends were 8 bases for V and 8 bases for J; bases not matched to a gene: 11. Under the authors' procedure: Amplifying reference gene primers gave estimates of nucleated cell counts. The repertoire was sequenced with immunoSEQ multiplex PCR; TCRdb's copy has only in-frame clones and lacks some. D and trimming were read from the DNA, whereas the V and J calls and clone size are those reported in that table. The sample lists approximately 100,000 clones, roughly four fifths occurring once. This TCR came from a human donor in a cohort sampled during active COVID-19. The sequenced sample consisted of peripheral blood. The V and J genes are TRBV6-5 and TRBJ1-2; 7 bases map to TRBD1. CDR3 in DNA: TGTGCCAGCGCTCTTGACAGGGTCGAAGGCTACACCTTC. As protein: CASALDRVEGYTF.